This T cell receptor (beta chain) emerged from a study of T cell repertoires in cytomegalovirus infection. CDR3 length: 13 amino acids. The germline CDR1 and CDR2 sequences are SGHTA and FQGNSA. V was clipped by 5 bases and J by 7 bases, with 13 bases between them. This clonotype was detected only a few times. Its target is not known. Study outcomes and limitations: The cumulative frequency of public TCR beta families distinguished individuals who carried CMV together with the relevant HLA. The ex vivo response showed dominance by HLA-C-restricted CMV-specific TCR beta clonotypes.

TCRdb ran MiXCR on the reads and lists one entry per CDR3 protein. The sample includes about 260,000 distinct CDR3 sequences, approximately 13% of them seen just once. The J gene is TRBJ2-3, the V gene TRBV7-2; tentatively, D is TRBD2 (6 bases). The TCR originated in a human donor in good health (CMV status not recorded). Some clones in this sample may be carry-over from other donors' samples. Sequenced sample: PBMCs. This chain's CDR3 is CASSLTGTYTQYF. DNA of the CDR3: TGTGCCAGCAGCCTCACCGGGACTTATACGCAGTATTTT.